This T cell receptor (beta chain) was identified in a study of CD8+ T cells in alopecia areata. Looked up from germline, CDR1 is LGHNA and CDR2 is YNFKEQ. Trimming took off 1 base at V and 5 bases at J, with 6 bases between the two ends. The CDR3 has 13 amino acids. RNA was isolated and reverse transcribed to cDNA, the sequencing template. TCRdb's copy holds only in-frame clones and misses some; the assay was immunoSEQ multiplex PCR. The repertoire holds 90,000 to 150,000 clones, with roughly 66% as singletons. This clone was counted a few times. What it binds is unknown. Study observations and caveats: Lesional scalp, notably in alopecia totalis/universalis, had clonality above that of normal scalp. Whereas mice showed it more clearly, TCR sharing across patients was murkier, possibly because of HLA. Sequencing of scalp samples also captures resident alphabeta T cells of normal skin.

PBMCs were stained for CD3, CD4 and CD8, and CD4+ and CD8+ T cells were sorted. The sequence was collected from a human donor in good health. V gene TRBV4-2 combines with J gene TRBJ1-5; D is uncertain. Sequenced material: CD4+ T cells sorted from blood. The CDR3 coding sequence is TGTGCCAGCAGCCAAGGGTACCATCAGCCCCAGCATTTT. The encoded protein is CASSQGYHQPQHF.